The T cell receptor beta chain under discussion was sequenced for a study of blood T cell repertoires in COVID-19. Produced via immunoSEQ multiplex PCR; TCRdb's table is partial and in-frame only. Counted here are 360,000 or so clones, roughly 87% occurring once; the ten biggest clones make up roughly 5.1%. Adults between roughly 18 and 95 years of age took part from fewer than 30 US areas. Participants reported their clinical history, and cohort assignment relied on those reports. Recovered participants had two consecutive negative NP/OP PCR tests, healthcare professional clearance, or symptom resolution. The CDR3 length is 15 residues. V gave up 5 bases and J gave up 6 bases; unmatched junction bases: 8. Germline CDR1 reads MNHEY; CDR2 reads SVGAGI.

The chain is built from TRBV6-5 and TRBJ2-1; 9 nucleotides agree with TRBD1. The sequenced sample was PBMCs or T cells enriched from blood (not recorded which). This sequence originates from a woman aged 50 to 60 who had recovered from COVID-19. The DNA of the CDR3 is TGTGCCAGCAGTAGACCGGGACAGGGCCGCAATGAGCAGTTCTTC. Its translation is CASSRPGQGRNEQFF.